This entry lists 13 T cell receptor beta chains sequenced from one sample in a study of T-cell memory formation after mild COVID-19. TCRdb re-analysed the 5' RACE reads in MiXCR, keeping a single row per CDR3 protein. This sample carries about 560,000 distinct CDR3 sequences, about 20% of them seen once, and the ten largest clones take around 8.4%. Sequencing was carried out using PBMCs or a T cell subset sorted from them (not recorded which). These receptor sequences come from an adult woman who had mild COVID-19 (a few samples of this study predate the infection). Cell type and time point are not known.

The V gene is TRBV7-2, the J gene TRBJ2-3; no reliable D call. The CDR3 loop spans 15 amino acids. The V and J ends lost 1 base and 4 bases respectively, with 12 bases between them. The V gene's germline CDR1 is SGHTA and CDR2 FQGNSA. The CDR3 loop reads CASSLDLQFPDTQYF. CDR3 DNA: TGTGCCAGCAGCTTAGACTTGCAGTTCCCAGATACGCAGTATTTT.

This clonotype was detected a few times. J is TRBJ2-7 and V is TRBV12-3 or TRBV12-4, with TRBD1 matching 10 bases. V dropped 4 bases and J dropped 5; count of bases not matched to a gene: 8. This CDR3 has 15 amino acids. CDR3 amino acids: CASSSHGTGEDEQYF. The DNA for the CDR3 is TGTGCCAGCAGTTCCCACGGGACAGGGGAGGACGAGCAGTACTTC.

V and J are TRBV5-1 and TRBJ2-1; D is tentatively TRBD1 or TRBD2 (5 bases each). Per germline, CDR1 SGHRS and CDR2 YFSETQ. Between the trimmed V and J ends, which lost 4 bases and 2 bases, there was a span of 16 bases. The CDR3 has 16 amino acids. The CDR3: CASSPPPGTAYNEQFF. CDR3 DNA: TGCGCCAGCAGCCCACCTCCGGGGACGGCCTACAATGAGCAGTTCTTC. The variable domain in full, completed from reference TRBV5-1 and TRBJ2-1, reads KAGVTQTPRYLIKTRGQQVTLSCSPISGHRSVSWYQQTPGQGLQFLFEYFSETQRNKGNFPGRFSGRQFSNSRSEMNVSTLELGDSALYLCASSPPPGTAYNEQFFGPGTRLTVL.

This rearrangement joins TRBV11-1 to TRBJ2-5; 8 bases are shared with TRBD2. Germline trimming cut 5 bases from V and 4 bases from J; bases unmatched to any gene: 21. CDR1 SGHAT and CDR2 FQDESV come from the germline V gene (reference sequence). This CDR3 has 19 amino acids. The DNA for the CDR3 is TGTGCCAGCAGCGGTTATAGCGGGATCGTTCCGATGGAGGGAGAGACCCAGTACTTC. Amino acids: CASSGYSGIVPMEGETQYF.

The chain recombines TRBV5-5 with TRBJ2-4; tentatively, D is TRBD2 (5 bases). The CDR3 sequence is 14 residues long. Germline loops: CDR1 SGHKS, CDR2 YYEKEE (reference sequence). V lost 2 bases and J 8 bases, leaving 14 bases between the germline ends. CDR3 sequence reads: CASSFKPGKDIQYF. The CDR3 coding sequence is TGTGCCAGCAGCTTTAAGCCCGGGAAGGACATTCAGTACTTC.

V is TRBV7-9 and J is TRBJ2-1; TRBD1 matches 9 bases. V dropped 5 bases and J dropped 2; count of bases not matched to a gene: 7. Looked up from germline, CDR1 is SEHNR and CDR2 is FQNEAQ (reference sequence). This CDR3 has 16 residues. DNA of the CDR3: TGTGCCAGCAGCGTAGGACGGACAGGGGCCTACAATGAGCAGTTCTTC. This sequence encodes CASSVGRTGAYNEQFF.

The J gene is TRBJ2-7, the V gene TRBV24-1, with TRBD1 matching over 10 bases. Germline V gene sequence: CDR1 KGHDR, CDR2 SFDVKD. J lost 1 base, V lost 7 bases, and 9 bases had no gene match. The CDR3 extends over 16 amino acids. CDR3 coding DNA: TGTGCCACCAGCCCCGCTCCGGGACAGGGGTCCTACGAGCAGTACTTC. Translating gives CATSPAPGQGSYEQYF.

DNA of the CDR3: TGCAGTGCTCTATCGGGACAGGCTGAAGCTTTCTTT. This gives the protein CSALSGQAEAFF. The chain combines TRBV20-1 with TRBJ1-1; 8 bases fit TRBD1. Germline lookup yields CDR1 DFQATT and CDR2 SNEGSKA (reference sequence). The CDR3 covers 12 residues. The V and J ends lost 5 bases and 6 bases, in that order; junction bases with no gene match: 5.

This chain connects TRBV6-5 to TRBJ1-6; D may be TRBD1 (5 bases). The CDR3 runs 19 residues. V dropped 0 bases and J dropped 7 bases, with 22 bases sitting between them. The germline gives CDR1 MNHEY, CDR2 SVGAGI. In DNA, the CDR3 is TGTGCCAGCAGTTACTCTGCCCTCGAGTCCGGGGGTGGAAATTCACCCCTCCACTTT. This sequence encodes CASSYSALESGGGNSPLHF.

The chain recombines TRBV19 with TRBJ2-3, with TRBD1 identical over 7 bases. The germline V gene has CDR1 LNHDA and CDR2 SQIVND (reference sequence). V was pared by 3 bases and J by 6 bases, with 9 bases of the junction left unmatched. This CDR3 has 15 amino acids. This chain's CDR3 is CASSIGQVLGDTQYF. Here the CDR3 DNA reads TGTGCCAGTAGTATCGGACAGGTCCTTGGGGATACGCAGTATTTT.

This clonotype was counted a few times. The chain uses TRBV20-1 and TRBJ1-1; D is undetermined. CDR1 DFQATT and CDR2 SNEGSKA come from the germline V gene (reference sequence). Trimming removed 5 bases at V and 5 bases at J, with 15 bases between. The CDR3 totals 13 residues. This chain's CDR3 is CSALHTGWTEAFF. CDR3 DNA sequence: TGCAGTGCTCTCCACACTGGATGGACTGAAGCTTTCTTT.

This clonotype was counted at least ten times. The V call is TRBV4-2, the J call TRBJ2-1; D not certain. Germline CDR1 and CDR2: LGHNA and YNFKEQ. The CDR3 totals 12 residues. Trimming cost V 5 bases and J 5 bases, with 7 bases left between them. DNA of the CDR3: TGTGCCAGCAGCTTTAAGAACAATGAGCAGTTCTTC. Encoded protein: CASSFKNNEQFF.

The chain links TRBV25-1 to TRBJ2-1, with 7 nucleotides matching TRBD1. CDR1 and CDR2 from the germline V gene are MGHDK and SYGVNS. The CDR3 sequence is 14 residues long. The V and J ends lost 6 bases and 5 bases, in that order; junction bases with no gene match: 7. The CDR3 loop reads CASSLTGQHNEQFF. Here the CDR3 DNA reads TGTGCCAGCAGCCTGACGGGACAGCACAATGAGCAGTTCTTC.